This T cell receptor (beta chain) came from a study of shared T cell receptors in the human thymus. Using immunoSEQ multiplex PCR, the repertoire was profiled, and TCRdb retains in-frame clones only, with some absent. The sample includes 500,000 to 850,000 clones, 80% to 90% of them seen just once. This clone turned up a few times. The germline gives CDR1 SGHTS, CDR2 YDEGEE. Trimming took 1 base from V and 0 from J, leaving 10 bases between them. The CDR3 consists of 15 residues. In addition, the sample was reused for a study of human thymus T cells. As reported in that work: Donors were healthy Finnish babies undergoing corrective operations for congenital heart defects. Unrelated individuals had highly overlapping thymic repertoires, as reported in related research.

This TCR was recovered from a boy under two years old with a congenital heart defect. V gene TRBV5-8 combines with J gene TRBJ1-2; weak D call: TRBD1 (5 bases). Sequencing was carried out using thymocytes. CDR3 sequence (DNA): TGTGCCAGCAGCTTGTCTCCAGGGACTAACTATGGCTACACCTTC. This translates into CASSLSPGTNYGYTF.